What follows describes a single T cell receptor beta chain. Its antigen is not known. Relative to the germline gene, one junction end is altered; a read error may explain this. TCRdb independently ran MiXCR on the 5' RACE reads; one entry per CDR3 protein. The sample holds about 630,000 distinct CDR3 sequences, more than 9% seen once. This entry is derived from a study of T cells after yellow fever vaccination. About the study: Fractions low in cell number were prepared with SMART-Seq v4 Ultra Low Input. General study results and limits: Some clonotypes, a small share, were shared between CD4 and CD8 compartments. Clones that expanded after primary vaccination mostly reappeared after the booster (roughly 95% CD4, 88% CD8).

This CDR3 is 14 amino acids long. CDR1 is LNHDA, CDR2 SQIVND, per germline (reference sequence). J is TRBJ2-1 and V is TRBV19, with 7 bases identical to TRBD2. The sequencing used PBMCs, collected on the day of the yellow fever booster vaccination. The clonotype comes from a man under 40 who received the YFV17D yellow fever vaccine. In DNA form, the CDR3 reads TGTGCCAGTCTGGGAGGGGCCAGCTACAATGAGCAGCTCTTC. Amino acids: CASLGGASYNEQLF.